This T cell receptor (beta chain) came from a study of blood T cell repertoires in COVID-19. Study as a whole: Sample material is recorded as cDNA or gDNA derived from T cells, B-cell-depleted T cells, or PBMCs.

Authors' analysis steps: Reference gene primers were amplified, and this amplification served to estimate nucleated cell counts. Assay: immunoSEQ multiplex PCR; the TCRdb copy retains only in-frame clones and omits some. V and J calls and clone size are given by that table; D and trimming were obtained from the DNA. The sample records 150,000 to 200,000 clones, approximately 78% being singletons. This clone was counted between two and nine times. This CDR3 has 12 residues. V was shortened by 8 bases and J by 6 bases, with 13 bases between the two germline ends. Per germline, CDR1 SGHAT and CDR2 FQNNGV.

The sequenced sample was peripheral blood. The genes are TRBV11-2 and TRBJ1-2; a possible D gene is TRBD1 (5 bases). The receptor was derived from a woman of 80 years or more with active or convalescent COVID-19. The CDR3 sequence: CASHRRGHGYTF. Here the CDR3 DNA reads TGTGCCAGCCACCGAAGGGGTCATGGCTACACCTTC.